This T cell receptor beta chain was documented in a study of graft-versus-host responses after intestinal transplantation. Study observations and caveats: Investigators detected GvH clones in recipient marrow, with some emerging earlier in ileum or blood.

This clone was detected only once. Its cognate antigen is unknown. Clones were read by immunoSEQ multiplex PCR, and TCRdb kept only the in-frame ones, dropping some. The sample records approximately 54,000 clones, less than 85% being singletons. This material consisted of unstimulated CD4+ T cells sorted from spleen or lymph node cells, taken before transplant. The receptor was isolated from a human donor who was the organ donor for an intestinal transplant.

CDR3 in amino acids: CASSYSDRGRYGYTF. The DNA for the CDR3 is TGTGCCAGCAGTTACTCCGACAGGGGTCGGTATGGCTACACCTTC. This chain uses TRBV6-6 with TRBJ1-2; 8 bases match TRBD1. Germline CDR1 is MNHNY and CDR2 is SVGAGI (reference sequence). Losses at the gene ends were 0 bases for V and 5 bases for J; bases not matched to a gene: 5. CDR3 length equals 15 residues.